This paragraph reports one T cell receptor beta chain. The record originates from a study of blood T cell repertoires in COVID-19. Background on the study: The cDNA or gDNA used as material had been derived from T cells, B-cell-depleted T cells, or PBMCs.

After removal of 6 bases from V and 1 base from J, the junction contained 9 bases not matched to a gene. The germline gives CDR1 SEHNR, CDR2 FQNEAQ (reference sequence). CDR3 length equals 16 residues. How the authors handled the data: Amplified reference gene primers provided the basis for estimating nucleated cell counts. Repertoires were generated with immunoSEQ multiplex PCR, while TCRdb's copy carries only in-frame clones and drops some. V and J calls and clone size are given by that table; D and trimming were obtained from the DNA. The sample contains under 200,000 clones, about 86% of which appear only once.

This TCR came from a woman aged 80 or over in a cohort sampled during active or convalescent COVID-19. The sample consisted of peripheral blood. V usage is TRBV7-9 and J usage is TRBJ1-1; 9 bases match TRBD1. CDR3 nucleotides: TGTGCCAGCAGGGATACAGGGGGCCTGTCGAACACTGAAGCTTTCTTT. Amino acid sequence: CASRDTGGLSNTEAFF.